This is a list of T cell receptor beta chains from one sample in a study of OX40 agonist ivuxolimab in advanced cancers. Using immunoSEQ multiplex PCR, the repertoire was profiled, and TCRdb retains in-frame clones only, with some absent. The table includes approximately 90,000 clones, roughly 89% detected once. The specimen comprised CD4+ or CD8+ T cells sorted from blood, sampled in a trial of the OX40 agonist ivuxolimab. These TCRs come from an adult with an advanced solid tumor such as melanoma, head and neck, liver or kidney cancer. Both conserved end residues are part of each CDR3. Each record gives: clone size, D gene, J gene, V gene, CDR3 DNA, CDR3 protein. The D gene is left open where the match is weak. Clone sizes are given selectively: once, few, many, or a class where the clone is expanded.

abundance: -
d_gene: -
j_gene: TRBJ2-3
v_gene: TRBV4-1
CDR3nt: TGCGCCAGCAGCCAAAACCCGGGACTTCTCACAGATACGCAGTATTTT
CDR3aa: CASSQNPGLLTDTQYF

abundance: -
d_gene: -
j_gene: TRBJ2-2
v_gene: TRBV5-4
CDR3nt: TGTGCCAGCAGCCGGCCTAGGTCCGGGGAGCTGTTTTTT
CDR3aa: CASSRPRSGELFF

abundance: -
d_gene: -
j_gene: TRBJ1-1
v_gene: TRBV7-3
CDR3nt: TGTGCCAGCACCTCGGGCGGTACAGGGAACACTGAAGCTTTCTTT
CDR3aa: CASTSGGTGNTEAFF

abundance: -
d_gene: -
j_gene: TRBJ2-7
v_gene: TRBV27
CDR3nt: TGTGCCAGCAGCCTGACTGGATACGAGCAGTACTTC
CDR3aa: CASSLTGYEQYF

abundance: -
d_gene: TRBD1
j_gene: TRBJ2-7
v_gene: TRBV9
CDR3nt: TGTGCCAGCAGCGTAGGGGGACAGGGTTTGAGCGAGCAGTACTTC
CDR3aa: CASSVGGQGLSEQYF

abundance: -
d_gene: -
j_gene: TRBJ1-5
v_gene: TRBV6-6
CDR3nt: TGTGCCAGCAGTTACGACGGGAATCAGCCCCAGCATTTT
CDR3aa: CASSYDGNQPQHF

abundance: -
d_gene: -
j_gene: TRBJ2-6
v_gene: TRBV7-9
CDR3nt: TGTGCCTCCGAGGAGGGGTGGAGGGCTGGGGCCAACGTCCTGACTTTC
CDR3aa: CASEEGWRAGANVLTF

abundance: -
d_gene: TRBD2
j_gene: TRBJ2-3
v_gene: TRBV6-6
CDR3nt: TGTGCCAGCAGTTTTGGACTAGCGGGAGTCTTGGATACGCAGTATTTT
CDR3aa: CASSFGLAGVLDTQYF

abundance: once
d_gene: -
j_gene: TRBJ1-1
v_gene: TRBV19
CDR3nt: TGTGCCAGTAGTTCCCCGAGGGGGAGCTACATGAACACTGAAGCTTTCTTT
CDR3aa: CASSSPRGSYMNTEAFF

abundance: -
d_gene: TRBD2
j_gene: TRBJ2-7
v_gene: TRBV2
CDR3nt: TGTGCCAGCAGTTGGAGCGGGGGGGCCTCCTACGAGCAGTACTTC
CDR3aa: CASSWSGGASYEQYF

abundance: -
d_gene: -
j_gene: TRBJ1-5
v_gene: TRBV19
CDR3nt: TGTGCCAGTAGTATAGTAGGGAACAATCAGCCCCAGCATTTT
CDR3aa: CASSIVGNNQPQHF

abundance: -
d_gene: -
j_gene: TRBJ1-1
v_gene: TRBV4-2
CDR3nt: TGTGCCAGCAGCCAAGATATGCTTCTGATTGGTGGTGAAGCTTTCTTT
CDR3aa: CASSQDMLLIGGEAFF

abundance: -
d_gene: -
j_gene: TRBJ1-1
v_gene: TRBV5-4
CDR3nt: TGTGCCAGCAGCTTTGATGTAGGGGCGATGAACACTGAAGCTTTCTTT
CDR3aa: CASSFDVGAMNTEAFF

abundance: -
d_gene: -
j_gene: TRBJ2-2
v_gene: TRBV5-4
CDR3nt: TGTGCCAGCAGCTTACTACAGGGAACCGGGGAGCTGTTTTTT
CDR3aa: CASSLLQGTGELFF

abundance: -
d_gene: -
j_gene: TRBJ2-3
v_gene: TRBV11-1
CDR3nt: TGTGCCAGCAGCTTAGATGTAGGAGATACGCAGTATTTT
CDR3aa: CASSLDVGDTQYF

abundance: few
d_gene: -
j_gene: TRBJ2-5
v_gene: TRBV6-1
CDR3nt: TGTGCCAGCAGTGTCCTACAAGAGACCCAGTACTTC
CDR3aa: CASSVLQETQYF

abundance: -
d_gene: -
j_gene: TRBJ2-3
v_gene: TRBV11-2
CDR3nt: TGTGCCAGCAGCTTAAAGGTAGCGGTAAACACAGATACGCAGTATTTT
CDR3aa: CASSLKVAVNTDTQYF

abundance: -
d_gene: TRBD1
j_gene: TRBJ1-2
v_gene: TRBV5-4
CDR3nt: TGTGCCAGCAGCTTAGGCAGGGGGGAGGGGCATGGCTACACCTTC
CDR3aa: CASSLGRGEGHGYTF

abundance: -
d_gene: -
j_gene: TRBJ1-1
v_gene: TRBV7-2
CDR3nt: TGTGCCAGCAGCCGTAGGATTATGAACACTGAAGCTTTCTTT
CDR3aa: CASSRRIMNTEAFF

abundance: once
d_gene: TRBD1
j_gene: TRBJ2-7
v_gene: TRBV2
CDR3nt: TGTGCCAGCAGTGAATTGGGGCGACAGGGCTACGAGCAGTACTTC
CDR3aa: CASSELGRQGYEQYF

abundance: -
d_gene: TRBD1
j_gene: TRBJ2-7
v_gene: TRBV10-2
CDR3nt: TGCGCCAGCTCTGAGGCAGGGGGCCAAAACGAGCAGTACTTC
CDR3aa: CASSEAGGQNEQYF

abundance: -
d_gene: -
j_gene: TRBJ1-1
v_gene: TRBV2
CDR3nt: TGTGCCAGCAGTGATGATAAGCCTGGGTCCGGGAACACTGAAGCTTTCTTT
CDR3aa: CASSDDKPGSGNTEAFF

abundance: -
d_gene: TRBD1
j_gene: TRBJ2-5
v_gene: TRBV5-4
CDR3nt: TGTGCCAGCGGACGGGACAGGCGACAAGAGACCCAGTACTTC
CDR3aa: CASGRDRRQETQYF

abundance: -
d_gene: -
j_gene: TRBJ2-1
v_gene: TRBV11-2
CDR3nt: TGTGCCAGCAGCGCCCCATTAGGAGCGGCAGACTACAATGAGCAGTTCTTC
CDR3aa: CASSAPLGAADYNEQFF

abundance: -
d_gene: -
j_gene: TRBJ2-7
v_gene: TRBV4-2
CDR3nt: TGTGCCAGCAGCCAAGGTTCTAGCTCAACTTACTCCTACGAGCAGTACTTC
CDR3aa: CASSQGSSSTYSYEQYF

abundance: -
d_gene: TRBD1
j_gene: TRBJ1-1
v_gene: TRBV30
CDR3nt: TGTGCCTGGAGCGACAGGGATGACACTGAAGCTTTCTTT
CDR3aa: CAWSDRDDTEAFF

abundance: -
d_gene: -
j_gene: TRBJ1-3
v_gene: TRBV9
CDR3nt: TGTGCCAGCAGCTCGGACATAAACTCTGGAAACACCATATATTTT
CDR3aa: CASSSDINSGNTIYF

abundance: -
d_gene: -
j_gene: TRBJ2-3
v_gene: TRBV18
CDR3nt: TGTGCCAGCTCACCATCAGGGTCCACAGATACGCAGTATTTT
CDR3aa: CASSPSGSTDTQYF

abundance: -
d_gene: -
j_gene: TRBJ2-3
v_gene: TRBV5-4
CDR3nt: TGTGCCAGCACCGCCGCGGGGGCCCGTAGCACAGATACGCAGTATTTT
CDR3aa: CASTAAGARSTDTQYF

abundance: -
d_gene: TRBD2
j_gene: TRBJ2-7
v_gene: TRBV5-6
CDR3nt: TGTGCCAGCTCACCAGGGACTAGCGGGACCAACGAGCAGTACTTC
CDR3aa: CASSPGTSGTNEQYF

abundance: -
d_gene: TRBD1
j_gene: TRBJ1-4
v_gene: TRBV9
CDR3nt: TGTGCCAGCAGCACCCCCCGGGACAGCTTCGGGGTCCGTGGAAAACTGTTTTTT
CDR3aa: CASSTPRDSFGVRGKLFF

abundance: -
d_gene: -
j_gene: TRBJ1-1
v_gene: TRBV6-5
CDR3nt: TGTGCCAGCAGTTCCTTATGGGTGAACACTGAAGCTTTCTTT
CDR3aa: CASSSLWVNTEAFF

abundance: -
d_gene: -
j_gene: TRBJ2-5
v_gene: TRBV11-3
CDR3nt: TGTGCCAGCAGCCCCGGACAGCTGGGGCAAGAGACCCAGTACTTC
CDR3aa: CASSPGQLGQETQYF

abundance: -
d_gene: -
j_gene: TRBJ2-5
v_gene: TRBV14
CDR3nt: TGTGCCAGCAGCCAAGAAATTGTCGAGACCCAGTACTTC
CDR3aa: CASSQEIVETQYF

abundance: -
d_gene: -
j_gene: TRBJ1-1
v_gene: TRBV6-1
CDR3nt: TGTGCCAGCATCTCTGGCAGGGCGGGGTACACTGAAGCTTTCTTT
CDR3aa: CASISGRAGYTEAFF

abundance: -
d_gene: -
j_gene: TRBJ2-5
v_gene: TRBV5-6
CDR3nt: TGTGCCAGCAGCTTGGTCGATCAAGAGACCCAGTACTTC
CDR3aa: CASSLVDQETQYF

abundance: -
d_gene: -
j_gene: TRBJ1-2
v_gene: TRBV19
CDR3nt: TGTGCCAGTAGTATAAATACCGGCTACACCTTC
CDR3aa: CASSINTGYTF

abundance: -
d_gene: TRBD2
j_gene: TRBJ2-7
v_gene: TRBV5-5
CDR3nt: TGTGCCAGCAGCTCTATAGCGGGAGGGGCTGACGAGCAGTACTTC
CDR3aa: CASSSIAGGADEQYF

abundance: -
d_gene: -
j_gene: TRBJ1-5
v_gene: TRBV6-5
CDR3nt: TGTGCCTCTGGGACATCTAGCAATCAGCCCCAGCATTTT
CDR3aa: CASGTSSNQPQHF

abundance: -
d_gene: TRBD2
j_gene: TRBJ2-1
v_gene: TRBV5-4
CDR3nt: TGTGCCAGCAGCTTAGCGGGAGTAAGGCTTGGTGAGCAGTTCTTC
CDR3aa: CASSLAGVRLGEQFF

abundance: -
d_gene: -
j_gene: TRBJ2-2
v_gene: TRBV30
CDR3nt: TGTGCCTGGAGTGGGGGGGCTTTAAGCACCGGGGAGCTGTTTTTT
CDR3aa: CAWSGGALSTGELFF

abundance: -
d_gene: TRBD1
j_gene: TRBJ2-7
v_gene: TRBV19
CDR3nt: TGTGCCAGTAGTGGAGGGGGACAGGGCAATGACGAGCAGTACTTC
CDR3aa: CASSGGGQGNDEQYF

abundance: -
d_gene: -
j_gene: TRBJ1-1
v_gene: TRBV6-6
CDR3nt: TGTGCCAGCAGTTTATCAGGGAAGCGATCTGAAGCTTTCTTT
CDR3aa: CASSLSGKRSEAFF

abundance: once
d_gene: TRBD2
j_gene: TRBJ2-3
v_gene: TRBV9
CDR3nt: TGTGCCAGCAGCGTGGGGACTAGCGTCGGTGTTCCAGATACGCAGTATTTT
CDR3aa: CASSVGTSVGVPDTQYF

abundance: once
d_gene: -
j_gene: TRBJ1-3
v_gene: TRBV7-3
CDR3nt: TGTGCCAGCAGCCTATCGGACAGCAACTCTGGAAACACCATATATTTT
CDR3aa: CASSLSDSNSGNTIYF

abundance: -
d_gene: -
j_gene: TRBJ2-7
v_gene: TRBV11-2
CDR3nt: TGTGCCAGCAGCTCAAGTCCCTACGAGCAGTACTTC
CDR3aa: CASSSSPYEQYF

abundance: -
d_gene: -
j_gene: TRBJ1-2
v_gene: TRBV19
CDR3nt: TGTGCCAGTAGTACTCTTCCGGGAGATAATGGCTACACCTTC
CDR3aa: CASSTLPGDNGYTF

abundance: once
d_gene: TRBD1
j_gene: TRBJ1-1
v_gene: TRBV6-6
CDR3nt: TGTGCCAGCAGTCCCCTCCAGGGGGTGGCTGAAGCTTTCTTT
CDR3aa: CASSPLQGVAEAFF

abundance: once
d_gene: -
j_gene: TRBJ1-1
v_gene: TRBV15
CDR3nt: TGTGCCACCAGCAGAGAGAGGGTAGCGAACACTGAAGCTTTCTTT
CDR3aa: CATSRERVANTEAFF

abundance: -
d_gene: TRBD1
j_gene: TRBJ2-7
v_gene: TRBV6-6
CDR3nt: TGTGCCAGCAGCGACAGGGGTGTCACCTACGAGCAGTACTTC
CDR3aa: CASSDRGVTYEQYF

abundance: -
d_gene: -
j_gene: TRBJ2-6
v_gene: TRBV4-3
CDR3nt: TGCGCCAGCAGCCAAGGACAACTTCTAGCGAGAGGGGCCAACGTCCTGACTTTC
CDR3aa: CASSQGQLLARGANVLTF

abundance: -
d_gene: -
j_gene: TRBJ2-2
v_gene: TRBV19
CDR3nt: TGTGCCAGTAGGGCGGGTCAGGGGGAGCTGTTTTTT
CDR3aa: CASRAGQGELFF